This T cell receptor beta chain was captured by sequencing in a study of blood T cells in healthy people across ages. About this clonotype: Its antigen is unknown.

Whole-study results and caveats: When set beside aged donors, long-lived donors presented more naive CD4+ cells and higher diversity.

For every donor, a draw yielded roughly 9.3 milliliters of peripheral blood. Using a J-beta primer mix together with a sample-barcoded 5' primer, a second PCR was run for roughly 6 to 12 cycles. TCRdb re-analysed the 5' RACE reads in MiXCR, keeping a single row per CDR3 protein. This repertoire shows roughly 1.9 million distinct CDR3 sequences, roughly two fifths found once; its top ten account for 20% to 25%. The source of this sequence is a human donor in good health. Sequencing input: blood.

The CDR3 loop is CASSQSGPQHF. The CDR3 DNA is TGTGCCAGCAGTCAATCAGGTCCCCAGCATTTT. This chain uses TRBV25-1 with TRBJ1-5; the D is unclear. CDR3 length: 11 amino acids. Per germline, CDR1 MGHDK and CDR2 SYGVNS. The V and J ends lost 5 bases and 10 bases respectively, with 9 bases between them. The variable domain in full, completed from reference TRBV25-1 and TRBJ1-5, reads EADIYQTPRYLVIGTGKKITLECSQTMGHDKMYWYQQDPGMELHLIHYSYGVNSTEKGDLSSESTVSRIRTEHFPLTLESARPSHTSQYLCASSQSGPQHFGDGTRLSIL.